The 23 T cell receptor beta chains reported below all come from one sample, sequenced in a study of beta chain features in type 1 diabetes. Since all of the isolated RNA was reverse transcribed, expressed TCRB transcripts were what got sequenced. Sequenced by immunoSEQ multiplex PCR; TCRdb stores in-frame clones only, minus some. Here the sample spans hundreds of thousands of clones, about 30% being singletons. Sequenced: naive CD4+ T cells from blood. Every receptor here comes from a man aged 18 to 29 in good health.

The genes are TRBV30 and TRBJ1-1; no clear D gene. V was shortened by 6 bases and J by 0 bases, with 26 bases between the two germline ends. There are 18 residues in the CDR3. From germline, CDR1 is GTSNPN and CDR2 SVGIG (reference sequence). CDR3 loop: CACYTGREYMYMNTEAFF. As DNA, the CDR3 is TGTGCCTGTTATACGGGAAGGGAGTATATGTACATGAACACTGAAGCTTTCTTT. Full variable domain (missing parts from reference TRBV30 and TRBJ1-1): SQTIHQWPATLVQPVGSPLSLECTVEGTSNPNLYWYRQAAGRGLQLLFYSVGIGQISSEVPQNLSASRPQDRQFILSSKKLLLSDSGFYLCACYTGREYMYMNTEAFFGQGTRLTVV.

The rearrangement uses TRBV6-6 and TRBJ1-2, with a possible D match to TRBD1 (5 bases). The CDR3 length is 14 residues. With 0 bases removed from V and 8 bases from J, the gap between germline ends came to 13 bases. Per the germline V gene, CDR1 is MNHNY and CDR2 is SVGAGI (reference sequence). The CDR3 loop is CASSYSPAGDGYTF. CDR3 bases: TGTGCCAGCAGTTACTCCCCCGCGGGGGACGGCTACACCTTC.

V gene TRBV4-3 combines with J gene TRBJ2-2; a possible D gene is TRBD1 (6 bases). Germline assignment: CDR1 LGHNA and CDR2 YSLEER. This CDR3 region has 17 residues. The V gene lost 0 bases and the J gene lost 3 bases, with 14 bases spanning the gap. The CDR3 spells CASSQDLQGQDTGELFF. CDR3 sequence (DNA): TGCGCCAGCAGCCAAGATCTACAGGGCCAGGACACCGGGGAGCTGTTTTTT.

V usage is TRBV9 and J usage is TRBJ1-1; TRBD1 is a possible D gene (5 bases). The CDR3 sequence is 15 residues long. V lost 0 bases, J lost 0 bases, and 9 bases lay in between. Germline CDR1 and CDR2: SGDLS and YYNGEE. The DNA for the CDR3 is TGTGCCAGCAGCGTAGATTCAGGGATGAACACTGAAGCTTTCTTT. This encodes CASSVDSGMNTEAFF.

The chain employs TRBV25-1 and TRBJ2-1; D ambiguous. Germline loops: CDR1 MGHDK, CDR2 SYGVNS. This CDR3 spans 15 amino acids. The V end was cut by 0 bases, the J end by 7 bases, with 13 bases between. The CDR3 loop is CASSEYKTPSNEQFF. Written as DNA, the CDR3 is TGTGCCAGCAGTGAATACAAGACCCCATCAAATGAGCAGTTCTTC.

V and J are TRBV4-3 and TRBJ1-2, with D uncertain. Germline V lookup: CDR1 LGHNA, CDR2 YSLEER. The CDR3 spans 15 residues. Trimming removed 0 bases at V and 2 bases at J, with 10 bases between. The CDR3 region has the DNA TGCGCCAGCAGCCAAGATTTTGGAGGGAACTATGGCTACACCTTC. Its translation is CASSQDFGGNYGYTF.

Comments on this clone: This CDR3 is also generated by other DNA sequences in the sample. V gene TRBV5-1 combines with J gene TRBJ2-3; no definite D call. This CDR3 is 12 amino acids long. The germline V and J ends were trimmed by 4 bases and 3 bases, with 6 bases remaining between them. Germline lookup yields CDR1 SGHRS and CDR2 YFSETQ. The CDR3, as DNA: TGCGCCAGCAGCCTAAGGACAGATACGCAGTATTTT. Its protein is CASSLRTDTQYF.

This clone was counted between two and nine times. V and J are TRBV4-3 and TRBJ2-3; D remains unclear. Germline CDR1 is LGHNA and CDR2 is YSLEER. The ends were cut back, 5 bases at V and 5 bases at J, with 17 bases in the middle. This CDR3 has 15 amino acids. CDR3 amino acids: CASSTGGSRIDTQYF. CDR3 nucleotide sequence: TGCGCCAGCAGCACCGGCGGCTCCCGCATAGATACGCAGTATTTT.

This clone was seen a handful of times. This chain connects TRBV5-1 to TRBJ2-7, with TRBD2 matching 11 bases. This CDR3 contains 14 residues. Per germline, CDR1 SGHRS and CDR2 YFSETQ. V shed 2 bases and J 7 bases; nucleotides not matched to a gene: 5. The CDR3 spells CASSLLAGAGEQYF. In nucleotides, the CDR3 is TGCGCCAGCAGCTTACTAGCGGGAGCTGGGGAGCAGTACTTC.

There are a few counts of this clone. The rearrangement joins TRBV29-1 to TRBJ1-1, with unresolved D. CDR3 length equals 15 residues. CDR1 is SQVTM, CDR2 ANQGSEA, per germline. V was clipped by 6 bases and J by 9 bases, with 26 bases between them. CDR3 in DNA: TGCAGCGTCAAACTACGTTGGGGAGGCGATGGTCAAGCTTTCTTT. This translates into CSVKLRWGGDGQAFF. The whole variable domain, filled in from reference TRBV29-1 and TRBJ1-1, reads SAVISQKPSRDICQRGTSLTIQCQVDSQVTMMFWYRQQPGQSLTLIATANQGSEATYESGFVIDKFPISRPNLTFSTLTVSNMSPEDSSIYLCSVKLRWGGDGQAFFGQGTRLTVV.

This clone was seen only a few times. The chain uses TRBV30 and TRBJ2-5, with D perhaps matching TRBD1 or TRBD2 (5 bases each). Germline CDR1 GTSNPN, CDR2 SVGIG (reference sequence). V lost 6 bases and J 4 bases, leaving 18 bases between the germline ends. The CDR3 is 14 residues long. The CDR3 sequence: CACPRGVSLETQYF. The CDR3 DNA is TGTGCCTGCCCAAGGGGAGTCTCTTTAGAGACCCAGTACTTC.

This clone was seen a handful of times. This rearrangement joins TRBV30 to TRBJ2-1; 7 bases fit TRBD2. Trimming at V came to 0 bases and at J to 9 bases, leaving 11 bases not matched to a gene. The germline V gene encodes CDR1 GTSNPN and CDR2 SVGIG (reference sequence). CDR3 size: 15 residues. Here the CDR3 reads CAWSVLMRELSEQFF. DNA for the CDR3: TGTGCCTGGAGTGTATTAATGCGGGAGTTGAGTGAGCAGTTCTTC. The variable domain in full, with the rest retrieved from reference TRBV30 and TRBJ2-1, is SQTIHQWPATLVQPVGSPLSLECTVEGTSNPNLYWYRQAAGRGLQLLFYSVGIGQISSEVPQNLSASRPQDRQFILSSKKLLLSDSGFYLCAWSVLMRELSEQFFGPGTRLTVL.

Only a few counts were recorded for this clone. The chain joins TRBV30 to TRBJ2-5; D is unclear. Germline CDR1 GTSNPN, CDR2 SVGIG (reference sequence). The CDR3 sequence is 11 residues long. Between the trimmed V and J ends, which lost 0 bases and 8 bases, there was a span of 7 bases. The CDR3 region has the DNA TGTGCCTGGAGTGTACTTGGAACCCAGTACTTC. This translates into CAWSVLGTQYF.

This clone has just a few counts. This sequence joins TRBV6-1 and TRBJ2-7, with D possibly TRBD1 on 6 matching bases. CDR1 and CDR2 from the germline V gene are MNHNS and SASEGT. The CDR3 sequence is 12 residues long. V was cut by 8 bases and J by 3 bases, with 11 bases left in between. The chain's CDR3 is CASYGQNYEQYF. The DNA for the CDR3 is TGTGCCAGCTACGGACAGAACTACGAGCAGTACTTC.

This clone was counted only a few times. The CDR3 region is CAWSIGTDTDTQYF. CDR3 bases: TGTGCCTGGAGTATAGGGACAGACACAGATACGCAGTATTTT. This sequence joins TRBV30 and TRBJ2-3; 7 bases agree with TRBD1. The CDR3 consists of 14 residues. The V gene end was trimmed by 2 bases and the J gene end by 2 bases; junction bases not matched to a gene: 4. CDR1 is GTSNPN, CDR2 SVGIG, per germline (reference sequence).

The chain combines TRBV5-6 with TRBJ2-2; 7 positions match TRBD1. V lost 4 bases and J lost 4; bases outside the gene matches: 10. CDR3 length: 16 residues. Germline lookup yields CDR1 SGHDT and CDR2 YYEEEE. CDR3 amino acids: CASSPRQGVITGELFF. The CDR3 nucleotides are TGTGCCAGCAGCCCCAGACAGGGAGTGATCACCGGGGAGCTGTTTTTT.

The CDR3, as DNA: TGCGCCAGCAGCTTTGGATCAGCGGAGACCCAGTACTTC. Protein sequence: CASSFGSAETQYF. This chain links TRBV5-1 with TRBJ2-5; D gene uncertain. Deletions cut 2 bases from V and 5 bases from J, with 10 bases between. From germline, CDR1 is SGHRS and CDR2 YFSETQ. The CDR3 sequence is 13 residues long.

The chain uses TRBV5-1 and TRBJ2-2; a weak D match, TRBD1 (6 bases). The CDR3 loop spans 15 amino acids. CDR1 is SGHRS and CDR2 is YFSETQ in the germline V gene. Trimming shortened V by 0 bases and J by 2 bases, and 8 bases separated the two germline ends. CDR3 protein: CASSLAQGNTGELFF. CDR3 DNA sequence: TGCGCCAGCAGCTTGGCACAGGGAAACACCGGGGAGCTGTTTTTT.

A few counts support this clone. This chain joins TRBV29-1 and TRBJ2-1; TRBD2 agrees at 11 bases. The CDR3 consists of 15 residues. From germline, CDR1 is SQVTM and CDR2 ANQGSEA. The ends lost 4 bases at V and 2 bases at J; junction bases unmatched: 4. CDR3 region: CSVGLAGRPYNEQFF. The CDR3 bases are TGCAGCGTTGGACTAGCGGGAAGACCCTACAATGAGCAGTTCTTC.

J is TRBJ2-1 and V is TRBV5-4; 8 bases are shared with TRBD1. CDR3 length equals 13 residues. Trimming cost V 5 bases and J 7 bases; bases outside gene matches: 5. Germline V gene lookup returns CDR1 SGHNT and CDR2 YYREEE (reference sequence). The CDR3 sequence: CASSVNRGNEQFF. The CDR3 coding sequence is TGTGCCAGCAGTGTTAACAGGGGGAATGAGCAGTTCTTC.

This clone was counted only a few times. V and J are TRBV4-1 and TRBJ1-3; 12 bases are shared with TRBD1. Germline CDR1 and CDR2: MGHRA and YSYEKL. The trim removed 2 bases at V and 0 bases at J, leaving 5 bases unmatched. CDR3 length equals 18 residues. The CDR3 region has the DNA TGCGCCAGCAGCCAACCGGGACAGGGGGCCTACTCTGGAAACACCATATATTTT. Translating it yields CASSQPGQGAYSGNTIYF.

The V gene is TRBV15, the J gene TRBJ2-7, with 7 bases that match TRBD2. The CDR3 has 17 amino acids. Trimming at V came to 1 base and at J to 0 bases, leaving 9 bases not matched to a gene. Germline V gene sequence: CDR1 LNHNV, CDR2 YYDKDF (reference sequence). CDR3 DNA: TGTGCCACCAGCAGAGGCTTGGCGGGAGCCCTCTCCTACGAGCAGTACTTC. Amino acids: CATSRGLAGALSYEQYF.

This clone has a handful of counts. V gene TRBV5-1 combines with J gene TRBJ2-1, with TRBD1 matching over 9 bases. The J segment lost 6 bases and the V segment lost 2 bases, leaving 9 bases of the junction unmatched. The length of the CDR3 is 16 residues. Germline V gives CDR1 SGHRS, CDR2 YFSETQ. The CDR3: CASSLTGGALANEQFF. CDR3 nucleotides: TGCGCCAGCAGCTTAACAGGGGGCGCTTTGGCCAATGAGCAGTTCTTC.